The 27 T cell receptor beta chains listed next were all sequenced from one sample in a study of T cell changes during pregnancy in multiple sclerosis. Measured with immunoSEQ multiplex PCR; TCRdb has only the in-frame clones, and not every one. Of about 58,000 clones detected, about 90% appear once; the ten largest clones hold under 0.6%. Sequenced here: CD4+ T cells from peripheral blood mononuclear cells, sampled after pregnancy. These receptors were obtained from a female donor in good health, enrolled as a control in a pregnancy study.

CDR3 region: CAISPGGGRVNEQYF. The DNA of the CDR3 is TGTGCCATCAGCCCGGGGGGGGGTAGAGTCAACGAGCAGTACTTC. This chain links TRBV10-3 with TRBJ2-7, with 8 bases matching TRBD2. V trimming: 6 bases; J trimming: 5 bases; junction bases outside the gene matches: 12. Per the germline V gene, CDR1 is ENHRY and CDR2 is SYGVKD. This CDR3 region has 15 residues.

This clone showed up just once. The J gene is TRBJ1-6, the V gene TRBV6-6, with D possibly being TRBD1 (5 bases). V was cut by 0 bases and J by 7 bases, with 13 bases left in between. The CDR3 extends over 16 amino acids. Germline lookup yields CDR1 MNHNY and CDR2 SVGAGI (reference sequence). This chain's CDR3 is CASSYSREGFNSPLHF. In DNA form, the CDR3 reads TGTGCCAGCAGTTACTCCAGGGAAGGTTTCAATTCACCCCTCCACTTT.

The chain has TRBV30 and TRBJ1-1; D call uncertain. CDR1 and CDR2 from the germline V gene are GTSNPN and SVGIG (reference sequence). V was cut by 3 bases and J by 5 bases, with 13 bases left in between. The CDR3 length is 13 residues. The CDR3: CAWSQSGRTEAFF. In DNA, the CDR3 is TGTGCCTGGAGCCAATCGGGTCGGACTGAAGCTTTCTTT.

The chain recombines TRBV28 with TRBJ2-6; 11 bases are shared with TRBD2. This CDR3 spans 16 amino acids. Germline lookup yields CDR1 MDHEN and CDR2 SYDVKM. V gave up 11 bases and J gave up 0 bases; unmatched junction bases: 6. The CDR3 DNA is TGTGCCGCAGGGACTAGCGGTCCCTCTGGGGCCAACGTCCTGACTTTC. Translated: CAAGTSGPSGANVLTF. The whole variable domain, filled in from reference TRBV28 and TRBJ2-6, reads DVKVTQSSRYLVKRTGEKVFLECVQDMDHENMFWYRQDPGLGLRLIYFSYDVKMKEKGDIPEGYSVSREKKERFSLILESASTNQTSMYLCAAGTSGPSGANVLTFGAGSRLTVL.

The chain uses TRBV5-1 and TRBJ1-1; 9 nucleotides align to TRBD1. The CDR3 covers 15 residues. After removal of 4 bases from V and 2 bases from J, the junction contained 6 bases not matched to a gene. CDR1 is SGHRS and CDR2 is YFSETQ in the germline V gene. The CDR3 here is CASSPDRGANTEAFF. The CDR3 region has the DNA TGCGCCAGCAGCCCAGACAGGGGGGCCAACACTGAAGCTTTCTTT.

The rearrangement uses TRBV7-2 and TRBJ2-1; TRBD1 might be the D (6 bases). The CDR3 is 14 amino acids. In germline, CDR1 is SGHTA, CDR2 FQGNSA. V gave up 5 bases and J gave up 7 bases, with 15 bases separating them. The CDR3 loop is CASSPILQGNEQFF. The CDR3 nucleotides read TGTGCCAGCAGCCCAATCCTTCAGGGGAATGAGCAGTTCTTC.

This sequence joins TRBV11-2 and TRBJ1-1, with 10 bases lining up with TRBD1. Germline lookup yields CDR1 SGHAT and CDR2 FQNNGV. V trimming: 3 bases; J trimming: 3 bases; junction bases outside the gene matches: 1. The CDR3 loop spans 14 amino acids. The CDR3 reads CASSLTGGHTEAFF. The CDR3 DNA reads TGTGCCAGCAGCTTGACAGGGGGCCACACTGAAGCTTTCTTT.

This clone turned up a few times. V and J are TRBV4-2 and TRBJ1-5; 10 bases align to TRBD1. This CDR3 is 16 amino acids long. J gave up 4 bases and V 1 base, and 4 bases lay outside the gene matches. In germline, CDR1 is LGHNA, CDR2 YNFKEQ. CDR3 sequence reads: CASSQALDRGNQPQHF. CDR3 coding DNA: TGTGCCAGCAGCCAAGCCCTGGACAGGGGGAATCAGCCCCAGCATTTT.

V gene TRBV15 combines with J gene TRBJ2-7; D ambiguous. Germline lookup yields CDR1 LNHNV and CDR2 YYDKDF (reference sequence). The CDR3 is 13 amino acids. V was shortened by 4 bases and J by 3 bases, with 10 bases between the two germline ends. The CDR3 sequence: CATSTRPGYEQYF. The DNA for the CDR3 is TGTGCCACCAGCACCAGACCGGGCTACGAGCAGTACTTC.

This chain joins TRBV25-1 and TRBJ2-3; the D gene is possibly TRBD2 (6 bases). The CDR3 loop spans 13 amino acids. V lost 3 bases, J lost 6 bases, and 10 bases lay in between. The germline V gene has CDR1 MGHDK and CDR2 SYGVNS. The CDR3 loop is CASSDSGLDTQYF. The DNA for the CDR3 is TGTGCCAGCAGTGATTCGGGACTTGATACGCAGTATTTT.

The chain carries TRBV29-1 and TRBJ1-5; 7 bases line up with TRBD1. The J segment lost 0 bases and the V segment lost 4 bases, leaving 6 bases of the junction unmatched. The CDR3 length is 15 residues. CDR1 and CDR2 from the germline V gene are SQVTM and ANQGSEA. CDR3 coding DNA: TGCAGCGTTGCGGCGACAGGGAATAGCAATCAGCCCCAGCATTTT. This codes for CSVAATGNSNQPQHF.

The V call is TRBV19, the J call TRBJ2-2; tentative D call: TRBD1 (6 bases). Between the trimmed V and J ends, which lost 6 bases and 1 base, there was a span of 9 bases. The CDR3 length is 14 residues. The germline gives CDR1 LNHDA, CDR2 SQIVND (reference sequence). This CDR3 reads CASRPGQNTGELFF. Written as DNA, the CDR3 is TGTGCCAGTAGACCGGGACAGAACACCGGGGAGCTGTTTTTT.

The chain joins TRBV29-1 to TRBJ2-7; tentatively, D is TRBD2 (6 bases). Germline assignment: CDR1 SQVTM and CDR2 ANQGSEA. V shed 4 bases and J shed 2 bases, with 12 bases lying between them. The CDR3 runs to 13 residues. As DNA, the CDR3 is TGCAGCGTTGGAGCGGGCGGGCCCTACGAGCAGTACTTC. It yields the protein CSVGAGGPYEQYF.

The table lists this clone with a few counts. The chain has TRBV27 and TRBJ2-7; 10 positions match TRBD1. Losses at the gene ends were 5 bases for V and 7 bases for J; bases not matched to a gene: 2. Germline CDR1 is MNHEY and CDR2 is SMNVEV (reference sequence). There are 12 residues in the CDR3. The CDR3 here is CASSDRGREQYF. The DNA for the CDR3 is TGTGCCAGCAGTGACAGGGGGCGGGAGCAGTACTTC.

The V call is TRBV30, the J call TRBJ2-2; TRBD2 aligns across 7 bases. The length of the CDR3 is 16 residues. The germline V gene encodes CDR1 GTSNPN and CDR2 SVGIG (reference sequence). Trimming at V came to 2 bases and at J to 2 bases, leaving 8 bases not matched to a gene. The CDR3 DNA reads TGTGCCTGGAGTCGCCTAAGCGGGGCTAACACCGGGGAGCTGTTTTTT. This codes for CAWSRLSGANTGELFF. The variable domain in full, with the rest retrieved from reference TRBV30 and TRBJ2-2, is SQTIHQWPATLVQPVGSPLSLECTVEGTSNPNLYWYRQAAGRGLQLLFYSVGIGQISSEVPQNLSASRPQDRQFILSSKKLLLSDSGFYLCAWSRLSGANTGELFFGEGSRLTVL.

The chain combines TRBV10-3 with TRBJ2-7; D unresolved. Trimming removed 8 bases from V and 5 bases from J, with 10 bases in between. The CDR3 length is 11 residues. Per the germline V gene, CDR1 is ENHRY and CDR2 is SYGVKD. CDR3 protein: CAIGLENEQYF. The CDR3 bases are TGTGCCATCGGTTTAGAGAACGAGCAGTACTTC.

The chain uses TRBV19 and TRBJ2-2; D possibly corresponds to TRBD2 (6 bases). Germline V gene data show CDR1 as LNHDA and CDR2 as SQIVND (reference sequence). Trimming removed 2 bases from V and 1 base from J, with 14 bases in between. CDR3 length: 17 residues. CDR3 sequence reads: CASSINMGLGNTGELFF. The CDR3 region has the DNA TGTGCCAGTAGTATAAATATGGGACTGGGGAACACCGGGGAGCTGTTTTTT.

As to this clone: An end of the junction does not agree with germline; a read error may underlie this. The chain recombines TRBV5-6 with TRBJ1-3; a possible D gene is TRBD1 (5 bases). This CDR3 contains 13 residues. The germline V gene encodes CDR1 SGHDT and CDR2 YYEEEE. In nucleotides, the CDR3 is TGTGCCAGCAGCCCACGTACAGGAAGTCCTTACGAGTTT. Amino acids: CASSPRTGSPYEF.

The rearrangement links TRBV4-3 to TRBJ2-7, with 9 bases matching TRBD1. Trimming cost V 0 bases and J 4 bases; bases outside gene matches: 7. CDR1 is LGHNA and CDR2 is YSLEER in the germline V gene. There are 16 residues in the CDR3. CDR3: CASSQDGGTGQYEQYF. DNA for the CDR3: TGCGCCAGCAGCCAAGATGGCGGGACAGGGCAATACGAGCAGTACTTC.

The rearrangement joins TRBV6-6 to TRBJ2-3, with 10 bases lining up with TRBD2. The CDR3 loop spans 15 amino acids. The V gene end was trimmed by 6 bases and the J gene end by 2 bases; junction bases not matched to a gene: 5. Germline values: CDR1 MNHNY, CDR2 SVGAGI (reference sequence). The CDR3 bases are TGTGCCAGCAGACCACTAGCGGGGTTCACAGATACGCAGTATTTT. Its protein is CASRPLAGFTDTQYF.

This sequence joins TRBV4-3 and TRBJ2-6; no definite D call. Germline-derived CDR1 and CDR2 are LGHNA and YSLEER. The CDR3 has 18 amino acids. V was shortened by 1 base and J by 0 bases, with 13 bases between the two germline ends. CDR3 amino acids: CASSQALVPGSGANVLTF. In nucleotides, the CDR3 is TGCGCCAGCAGCCAAGCTTTGGTACCCGGCTCTGGGGCCAACGTCCTGACTTTC.

The gene calls are TRBV7-2 and TRBJ2-3; TRBD1 agrees at 7 bases. The trim removed 8 bases at V and 2 bases at J, leaving 13 bases unmatched. Per germline, CDR1 SGHTA and CDR2 FQGNSA. This CDR3 is 16 amino acids long. CDR3 loop: CASLEVGRGFTDTQYF. Written as DNA, the CDR3 is TGTGCCAGCTTAGAGGTGGGCAGGGGGTTCACAGATACGCAGTATTTT.

The V gene is TRBV30, the J gene TRBJ2-5; D call uncertain. Trimming pared 0 bases from V and 0 bases from J, leaving 14 bases between. CDR1 is GTSNPN, CDR2 SVGIG, per germline (reference sequence). This CDR3 is 16 amino acids long. The CDR3 sequence: CAWSVPEPNNQETQYF. The CDR3 DNA reads as TGTGCCTGGAGTGTACCAGAACCAAATAACCAAGAGACCCAGTACTTC.

The V and J genes are TRBV25-1 and TRBJ2-5, with 7 bases fitting TRBD2. The J call may be faulty, since TRBJ2-7 better matches the DNA end. Germline V gives CDR1 MGHDK, CDR2 SYGVNS. The CDR3 is 13 residues long. CDR3 protein: CASSPGGFHEQYF. The CDR3 nucleotides are TGTGCCAGCAGCCCGGGGGGTTTCCACGAGCAGTACTTC.

The chain has TRBV30 and TRBJ1-5, with D possibly being TRBD1 (5 bases). This CDR3 is 17 amino acids long. V lost 0 bases and J 4 bases, leaving 19 bases between the germline ends. CDR1 and CDR2 (germline): GTSNPN, SVGIG (reference sequence). CDR3 loop: CAWSVGYNGGGNQPQHF. CDR3 sequence (DNA): TGTGCCTGGAGTGTGGGGTACAATGGGGGGGGGAATCAGCCCCAGCATTTT.

The chain uses TRBV11-3 and TRBJ1-6; D is perhaps TRBD1 (5 bases). The germline V gene has CDR1 SGHNT and CDR2 YENEEA. The CDR3 has 15 amino acids. Trimming took 1 base from V and 5 from J, leaving 9 bases between them. The CDR3 nucleotides read TGTGCCAGCAGCTTAGTTGGGGGGGATAATTCACCCCTCCACTTT. Its translation is CASSLVGGDNSPLHF.

This chain links TRBV7-2 with TRBJ2-5; 7 bases agree with TRBD2. The CDR3 has 15 residues. Germline loops: CDR1 SGHTA, CDR2 FQGNSA. V dropped 3 bases and J dropped 8; count of bases not matched to a gene: 12. The CDR3 is CASSFTSVKIPTQYF. The CDR3 nucleotides read TGTGCCAGCAGCTTCACTAGCGTCAAGATCCCAACCCAGTACTTC. Variable domain in full (rest from reference TRBV7-2 and TRBJ2-5): GAGVSQSPSNKVTEKGKDVELRCDPISGHTALYWYRQSLGQGLEFLIYFQGNSAPDKSGLPSDRFSAERTGGSVSTLTIQRTQQEDSAVYLCASSFTSVKIPTQYFGPGTRLLVL.